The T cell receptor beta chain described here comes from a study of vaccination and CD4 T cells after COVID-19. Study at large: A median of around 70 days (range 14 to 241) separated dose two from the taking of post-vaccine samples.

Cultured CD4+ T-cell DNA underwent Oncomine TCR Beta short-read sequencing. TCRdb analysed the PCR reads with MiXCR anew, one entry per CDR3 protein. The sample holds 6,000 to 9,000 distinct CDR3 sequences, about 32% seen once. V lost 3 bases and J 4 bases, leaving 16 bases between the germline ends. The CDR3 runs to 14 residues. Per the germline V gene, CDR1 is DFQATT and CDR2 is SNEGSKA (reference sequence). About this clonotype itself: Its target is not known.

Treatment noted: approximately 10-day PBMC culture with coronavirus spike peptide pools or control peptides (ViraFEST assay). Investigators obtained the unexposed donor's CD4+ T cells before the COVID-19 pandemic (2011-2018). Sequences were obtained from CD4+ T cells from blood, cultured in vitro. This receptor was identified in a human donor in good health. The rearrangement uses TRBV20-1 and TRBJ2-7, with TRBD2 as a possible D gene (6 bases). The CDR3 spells CSARVSGLRYEQYF. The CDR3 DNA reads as TGCAGTGCTAGGGTTTCAGGACTAAGATACGAGCAGTACTTC.